The 30 T cell receptor beta chains in this list originate from one sample, sequenced in a study of post-analysis software for immune sequencing data. Study-wide results and caveats: When patients were compared with controls, about five TRBV segments were more frequent, TRBV5-6, TRBV5-1 and TRBV20-1 among them.

Antigens for these TCRs are unknown. cDNA libraries of TCR beta carried unique molecular identifiers. TCRdb analysed the PCR reads with MiXCR anew, one entry per CDR3 protein. The sample includes more than 500,000 distinct CDR3 sequences, approximately 34% of them seen just once. The sequenced sample was blood. Receptors originate from a girl aged 2-17 years with multiple sclerosis.

The V gene is TRBV10-3, the J gene TRBJ1-1; no clear D. The length of the CDR3 is 12 residues. The germline gives CDR1 ENHRY, CDR2 SYGVKD. V lost 6 bases, J lost 3 bases, and 8 bases lay in between. The CDR3 DNA reads as TGTGCCATCAGATCCGGGGACACTGAAGCTTTCTTT. Residues: CAIRSGDTEAFF.

In its sample, this clonotype was seen once. The J gene is TRBJ2-5, the V gene TRBV5-1, with 7 bases aligning to TRBD2. CDR1 SGHRS and CDR2 YFSETQ come from the germline V gene. The CDR3 has 15 amino acids. J lost 2 bases, V lost 2 bases, and 6 bases had no gene match. This CDR3 is CASSFSAGPQETQYF. In DNA form, the CDR3 reads TGCGCCAGCAGCTTTTCAGCGGGGCCACAAGAGACCCAGTACTTC.

This chain joins TRBV2 and TRBJ2-5; a possible D gene is TRBD1 (5 bases). This CDR3 is built from 14 residues. CDR1 and CDR2 from the germline V gene are SNHLY and FYNNEI. With 4 bases removed from V and 5 bases from J, the gap between germline ends came to 14 bases. The CDR3 region has the DNA TGTGCCAGCAGTGTCCCGTTACACAGGGAGACCCAGTACTTC. Protein sequence: CASSVPLHRETQYF.

In its sample, this clonotype was seen once. The chain carries TRBV3-1 and TRBJ1-2; a weak D match, TRBD1 (5 bases). The V end was cut by 2 bases, the J end by 4 bases, with 20 bases between. Germline CDR1 is LGHDT and CDR2 is YNNKEL (reference sequence). There are 17 residues in the CDR3. The CDR3 loop is CASSQRWVGDSVYGYTF. Here the CDR3 DNA reads TGTGCCAGCAGCCAAAGATGGGTGGGGGATTCCGTCTATGGCTACACCTTC.

The chain uses TRBV10-1 and TRBJ2-1, with 7 bases matching TRBD1. The CDR3 contains 16 residues. The V and J ends lost 6 bases and 4 bases, in that order; junction bases with no gene match: 12. In germline, CDR1 is WNHNN, CDR2 SYGVQD (reference sequence). The CDR3 coding sequence is TGCGCCAGCAGCCAATTCCCGGGACAGAGATACAATGAGCAGTTCTTC. It specifies CASSQFPGQRYNEQFF.

The chain employs TRBV10-3 and TRBJ2-3, with D possibly being TRBD1 (6 bases). Germline V lookup: CDR1 ENHRY, CDR2 SYGVKD. CDR3 size: 13 residues. The CDR3 spells CAISATQGDTQYF. The CDR3, as DNA: TGTGCTATCTCGGCTACCCAGGGGGATACGCAGTATTTT.

This clonotype was counted only a few times. This chain uses TRBV9 with TRBJ1-2; 10 nucleotides match TRBD1. V was clipped by 0 bases and J by 6 bases; unmatched bases: 5. The CDR3 is 15 amino acids. Germline values: CDR1 SGDLS, CDR2 YYNGEE. CDR3 DNA sequence: TGTGCCAGCAGCGTAGCTTGGGACAGGGGACATGGCTACACCTTC. Its translation: CASSVAWDRGHGYTF.

The rearrangement uses TRBV18 and TRBJ1-1, with a tentative D call TRBD1 (6 bases). V was clipped by 5 bases and J by 1 base, with 14 bases between them. The CDR3 contains 15 residues. In germline, CDR1 is KGHSH, CDR2 LQKENI. Here the CDR3 reads CASSGTGRENTEAFF. The CDR3 DNA reads TGTGCCAGCTCAGGAACAGGGAGAGAGAACACTGAAGCTTTCTTT.

The V and J genes are TRBV7-4 and TRBJ2-7; D remains ambiguous. Trimming took 1 base from V and 1 from J, leaving 11 bases between them. Germline CDR1 is SGHVT and CDR2 is SQSDAQ. The CDR3 spans 15 residues. The CDR3 nucleotides are TGTGCCAGCAGCTTAGGTTCGGCGGAATCCTACGAGCAGTACTTC. Protein product: CASSLGSAESYEQYF.

This chain connects TRBV20-1 to TRBJ2-7, with a tentative D call TRBD2 (5 bases). The DNA end is more similar to TRBJ2-5, so the J call may be wrong. Germline CDR1 and CDR2: DFQATT and SNEGSKA (reference sequence). This CDR3 is 14 amino acids long. CDR3 loop: CSAREDWSRETQYF. In DNA form, the CDR3 reads TGCAGTGCTAGAGAGGACTGGAGCAGAGAGACCCAGTACTTC.

This clonotype was seen a handful of times. The J gene is TRBJ1-1, the V gene TRBV11-2, with 9 nucleotides matching TRBD1. Germline trimming cut 5 bases from V and 2 bases from J; bases unmatched to any gene: 6. The germline V gene encodes CDR1 SGHAT and CDR2 FQNNGV. The CDR3 sequence is 15 residues long. The CDR3 protein is CASSTGTGINTEAFF. CDR3 nucleotide sequence: TGTGCCAGCAGCACTGGGACAGGGATTAACACTGAAGCTTTCTTT.

This clonotype has a handful of counts. The chain couples TRBV7-2 to TRBJ2-1; a weak D match, TRBD1 (6 bases). CDR3 length: 15 amino acids. Per germline, CDR1 SGHTA and CDR2 FQGNSA. The V gene lost 8 bases and the J gene lost 4 bases, with 18 bases spanning the gap. CDR3 nucleotide sequence: TGTGCCAGCCGGCCATCCGGACAGAGATACAATGAGCAGTTCTTC. Protein sequence: CASRPSGQRYNEQFF.

This clonotype has a count of ten or more. This chain joins TRBV9 and TRBJ1-5, with D perhaps TRBD1 (5 bases). Per the germline V gene, CDR1 is SGDLS and CDR2 is YYNGEE. V was pared by 4 bases and J by 6 bases, with 11 bases between. CDR3 length: 13 residues. The CDR3 is CASSLTDSQPQHF. DNA for the CDR3: TGTGCCAGCAGCCTTACAGACAGTCAGCCCCAGCATTTT.

The chain carries TRBV10-3 and TRBJ2-3, with 9 bases identical to TRBD2. Germline loops: CDR1 ENHRY, CDR2 SYGVKD. Trimming took 2 bases from V and 3 from J; bases not matched to a gene: 6. This CDR3 is built from 16 residues. CDR3: CAISELSGGITDTQYF. The DNA for the CDR3 is TGTGCCATCAGTGAGCTTAGCGGGGGTATAACAGATACGCAGTATTTT.

The J gene is TRBJ2-1, the V gene TRBV5-4; unclear D gene. CDR1 is SGHNT, CDR2 YYREEE, per germline (reference sequence). This CDR3 has 15 amino acids. V was cut by 2 bases and J by 8 bases, with 17 bases left in between. This CDR3 is CASSLGQRGRDEQFF. The CDR3 nucleotides read TGTGCCAGCAGCTTAGGTCAGCGAGGACGCGATGAGCAGTTCTTC.

This chain connects TRBV5-1 to TRBJ2-7, with TRBD2 matching 8 bases. The J call may be wrong; the DNA end is better matched by TRBJ2-5. CDR3 size: 16 residues. The germline CDR1 and CDR2 sequences are SGHRS and YFSETQ. For the CDR3, the DNA is TGCGCCAGCAGCCCTCCGTCGGGGGCTAGCGGGGAGACCCAGTACTTC. Its translation: CASSPPSGASGETQYF.

This chain links TRBV5-1 with TRBJ1-2; D unclear. The CDR3 extends over 14 amino acids. The V gene's germline CDR1 is SGHRS and CDR2 YFSETQ. Trimming cost V 0 bases and J 7 bases, with 13 bases left between them. CDR3 coding DNA: TGCGCCAGCAGCTTGGTCGGGCCCCATCTTGGCTACACCTTC. Translating it yields CASSLVGPHLGYTF.

The rearrangement joins TRBV5-1 to TRBJ1-2, with 9 positions matching TRBD1. The CDR3 is 13 residues long. Germline V gene data show CDR1 as SGHRS and CDR2 as YFSETQ. J was trimmed by 8 bases and V by 4 bases; bases with no gene match: 6. CDR3 region: CASSTGTGFGYTF. The CDR3 DNA sequence: TGCGCCAGCAGCACCGGGACAGGGTTCGGCTACACCTTC.

This clonotype was counted a single time. The chain joins TRBV10-2 to TRBJ2-3; TRBD2 agrees at 10 bases. The ends lost 6 bases at V and 5 bases at J; junction bases unmatched: 11. The CDR3 loop spans 16 amino acids. The germline V gene encodes CDR1 WSHSY and CDR2 SAAADI. The CDR3 protein is CASRDRSGGALDTQYF. Written as DNA, the CDR3 is TGCGCCAGCAGGGATCGGAGCGGGGGGGCCTTAGATACGCAGTATTTT.

The chain joins TRBV20-1 to TRBJ2-3; 8 bases fit TRBD2. Germline V CDR1 and CDR2: DFQATT, SNEGSKA (reference sequence). The CDR3 has 14 amino acids. Unmatched junction bases numbered 8, after V lost 7 bases and J lost 2 bases. In DNA form, the CDR3 reads TGCAGTGTTTTCGGGGGGGCTGTCACAGATACGCAGTATTTT. Protein product: CSVFGGAVTDTQYF.

This clonotype came up a few times. The rearrangement joins TRBV12-3 or TRBV12-4 to TRBJ2-3; D may match TRBD1 or TRBD2 (6 bases each). V gave up 3 bases and J gave up 5 bases, with 12 bases separating them. The CDR3 sequence is 14 residues long. In nucleotides, the CDR3 is TGTGCCAGCAGTTTTTGGGGGCGGGAAGATACGCAGTATTTT. Protein sequence: CASSFWGREDTQYF.

V is TRBV20-1 and J is TRBJ1-1, with a weak D call TRBD1 (6 bases). V lost 6 bases and J lost 0, with 11 bases in between. Per the germline V gene, CDR1 is DFQATT and CDR2 is SNEGSKA (reference sequence). The CDR3 runs to 13 residues. The CDR3 region is CSAKTGMNTEAFF. CDR3 bases: TGCAGTGCCAAGACAGGCATGAACACTGAAGCTTTCTTT.

The rearrangement joins TRBV9 to TRBJ2-5, with a tentative D call TRBD2 (6 bases). Germline-derived CDR1 and CDR2 are SGDLS and YYNGEE. The CDR3 is 16 residues long. V was pared by 0 bases and J by 4 bases, with 16 bases between. The CDR3 loop is CASSVDGGGPGETQYF. CDR3 DNA: TGTGCCAGCAGCGTAGACGGGGGAGGACCGGGAGAGACCCAGTACTTC.

This chain connects TRBV20-1 to TRBJ2-5; 7 nucleotides align to TRBD2. The trim removed 6 bases at V and 5 bases at J, leaving 15 bases unmatched. Looked up from germline, CDR1 is DFQATT and CDR2 is SNEGSKA (reference sequence). This CDR3 contains 15 residues. The DNA for the CDR3 is TGCAGTGCCTTAGCTCCCTTGGGGGGGGTGGAGACCCAGTACTTC. Amino acid sequence: CSALAPLGGVETQYF.

This clonotype was counted only a few times. The chain recombines TRBV15 with TRBJ2-3; 10 nucleotides agree with TRBD2. Germline CDR1 reads LNHNV; CDR2 reads YYDKDF (reference sequence). The CDR3 totals 16 residues. V was pared by 9 bases and J by 4 bases, with 13 bases of the junction left unmatched. The CDR3 reads CATRALSGGIPDTQYF. CDR3 DNA sequence: TGTGCCACTCGAGCTCTTAGCGGGGGGATACCAGATACGCAGTATTTT.

On this clonotype: The junction and the germline gene differ at one end; a read error may be behind it. The CDR3 sequence: CATSMAAGERFF. As DNA, the CDR3 is TGTGCCACCAGCATGGCCGCGGGGGAGCGGTTTTTT. The rearrangement uses TRBV15 and TRBJ2-2; 7 nucleotides match TRBD2. CDR1 and CDR2 (germline): LNHNV, YYDKDF (reference sequence). CDR3 size: 12 residues.

A remark on this clonotype: One junction end does not reproduce the germline sequence, and a read error may be involved. The J gene is TRBJ2-5, the V gene TRBV5-1, with 9 positions matching TRBD1. The germline gives CDR1 SGHRS, CDR2 YFSETQ. The CDR3 sequence is 15 residues long. The CDR3 loop reads CASSQLGTGNYERDF. The DNA of the CDR3 is TGCGCCAGCAGCCAACTAGGGACAGGGAACTACGAGCGGGACTTC.

The chain has TRBV13 and TRBJ1-2, with D tentatively TRBD1 (6 bases). V gave up 3 bases and J gave up 7 bases, with 15 bases separating them. The CDR3 runs to 14 residues. CDR1 and CDR2 from the germline V gene are PRHDT and FYEKMQ (reference sequence). CDR3 sequence: CASSFPGQTCGYTF. The CDR3 DNA reads as TGTGCCAGCAGCTTTCCCGGACAGACTTGTGGCTACACCTTC.

The chain uses TRBV6-1 and TRBJ1-2, with D hard to call. Germline values: CDR1 MNHNS, CDR2 SASEGT. CDR3 length: 16 residues. Trimming pared 5 bases from V and 2 bases from J, leaving 18 bases between. In DNA, the CDR3 is TGTGCCAGCAGTCCCCAGGCGGGCCCCTCGAACTATGGCTACACCTTC. Protein product: CASSPQAGPSNYGYTF.

The chain joins TRBV12-3 or TRBV12-4 to TRBJ2-3, with D uncertain. Deletions cut 6 bases from V and 8 bases from J, with 24 bases between. The CDR3 is 16 amino acids. CDR3 DNA sequence: TGTGCCAGCAGCCCCGATGGCAGTGGAAGAGGTGGTACGCAGTATTTT. Protein sequence: CASSPDGSGRGGTQYF.